Following are 16 T cell receptor beta chains from one sample sequenced in a study of shared T cell receptors in the human thymus. Clones were sequenced by immunoSEQ multiplex PCR, and TCRdb holds only the in-frame ones, with some missing. Counted here are hundreds of thousands of clones, 95% occurring once; the ten biggest clones make up 0.015% to 0.02%. The source material was thymocytes. The receptors originated from a human donor.

This chain links TRBV7-6 with TRBJ2-7; the D call may be TRBD1 or TRBD2 (5 bases each). The V gene lost 7 bases and the J gene lost 3 bases, with 13 bases spanning the gap. Germline values: CDR1 SGHVS, CDR2 FNYEAQ. The CDR3 consists of 13 residues. The CDR3 coding sequence is TGTGCCAGCACGAGGGGAAAAAGCTACGAGCAGTACTTC. Translating it yields CASTRGKSYEQYF. Filled out from reference TRBV7-6 and TRBJ2-7, the complete variable domain reads GAGVSQSPRYKVTKRGQDVALRCDPISGHVSLYWYRQALGQGPEFLTYFNYEAQQDKSGLPNDRFSAERPEGSISTLTIQRTEQRDSAMYRCASTRGKSYEQYFGPGTRLTVT.

The rearrangement uses TRBV27 and TRBJ1-5; D gene uncertain. Trimming took off 5 bases at V and 4 bases at J, with 9 bases between the two ends. CDR1 and CDR2 (germline): MNHEY, SMNVEV (reference sequence). The CDR3 extends over 13 amino acids. The CDR3 coding sequence is TGTGCCAGCAGTGAAAGACGTAATCAGCCCCAGCATTTT. It encodes CASSERRNQPQHF.

The rearrangement joins TRBV13 to TRBJ1-5; 9 nucleotides agree with TRBD1. Trimming took 5 bases from V and 5 from J; bases not matched to a gene: 1. In germline, CDR1 is PRHDT, CDR2 FYEKMQ (reference sequence). The CDR3 sequence is 13 residues long. The CDR3 coding sequence is TGTGCCAGCAGCCACAGGGGGCATCAGCCCCAGCATTTT. As protein: CASSHRGHQPQHF.

The rearrangement joins TRBV7-9 to TRBJ2-3; D unclear. From germline, CDR1 is SEHNR and CDR2 FQNEAQ (reference sequence). The CDR3 has 13 amino acids. V was shortened by 2 bases and J by 3 bases, with 6 bases between the two germline ends. Here the CDR3 reads CASSLLVTDTQYF. In nucleotides, the CDR3 is TGTGCCAGCAGCTTATTGGTTACAGATACGCAGTATTTT.

V is TRBV25-1 and J is TRBJ2-1; D possibly uses TRBD1 or TRBD2 (5 bases each). The CDR3 totals 16 residues. CDR1 MGHDK and CDR2 SYGVNS come from the germline V gene. V lost 0 bases to trimming and J lost 0 bases, with 9 bases between them. The CDR3 here is CASSEYGASSYNEQFF. CDR3 in DNA: TGTGCCAGCAGTGAATACGGGGCGAGCTCCTACAATGAGCAGTTCTTC.

This clone was recorded only once. The chain has TRBV5-8 and TRBJ2-7, with TRBD2 identical over 9 bases. This CDR3 has 15 amino acids. Germline V CDR1 and CDR2: SGHTS, YDEGEE. V was pared by 0 bases and J by 6 bases, with 7 bases of the junction left unmatched. CDR3 nucleotide sequence: TGTGCCAGCAGCTTGGAGGCTAGCGGGAACCCCGAGCAGTACTTC. Residues: CASSLEASGNPEQYF.

This clone was counted once. The chain carries TRBV5-8 and TRBJ2-5, with D tentatively TRBD1 or TRBD2 (5 bases each). CDR3 size: 15 residues. Germline assignment: CDR1 SGHTS and CDR2 YDEGEE. Between the trimmed V and J ends, which lost 1 base and 4 bases, there was a span of 14 bases. Written as DNA, the CDR3 is TGTGCCAGCAGCTTGTATGGGACCCCGGGAGAGACCCAGTACTTC. Translated: CASSLYGTPGETQYF.

V is TRBV7-9 and J is TRBJ2-1; 11 nucleotides match TRBD2. Germline CDR1 and CDR2: SEHNR and FQNEAQ (reference sequence). Trimming at V came to 6 bases and at J to 2 bases, leaving 6 bases not matched to a gene. The CDR3 is 16 amino acids. CDR3 sequence: CASSPGTSGTYNEQFF. The CDR3 DNA reads as TGTGCCAGCAGTCCCGGGACTAGCGGTACCTACAATGAGCAGTTCTTC.

This clone came up once. V and J are TRBV7-6 and TRBJ2-3; no clear D gene. V lost 1 base to trimming and J lost 1 base, with 9 bases between them. Germline loops: CDR1 SGHVS, CDR2 FNYEAQ. The CDR3 loop spans 15 amino acids. This CDR3 reads CASSLECNCTDTQYF. The CDR3 DNA is TGTGCCAGCAGCTTAGAGTGCAACTGCACAGATACGCAGTATTTT.

This clone is a singleton in its sample. The chain recombines TRBV28 with TRBJ2-3; a weak D match, TRBD1 (6 bases). CDR3 length: 15 amino acids. The germline CDR1 and CDR2 sequences are MDHEN and SYDVKM. The germline V and J ends were trimmed by 6 bases and 2 bases, with 15 bases remaining between them. CDR3 residues: CASSKTTGLTDTQYF. CDR3 DNA: TGTGCCAGCAGCAAAACCACAGGGCTCACAGATACGCAGTATTTT.

The rearrangement uses TRBV27 and TRBJ1-2, with TRBD1 as a possible D gene (6 bases). Germline V gene lookup returns CDR1 MNHEY and CDR2 SMNVEV (reference sequence). V shed 5 bases and J shed 7 bases, with 14 bases lying between them. This CDR3 has 13 residues. The DNA for the CDR3 is TGTGCCAGCAGTCCAACAGGGAGACGTGGCTACACCTTC. Amino acid sequence: CASSPTGRRGYTF.

This chain uses TRBV6-6 with TRBJ2-7, with no clear D. Trimming removed 1 base at V and 4 bases at J, with 2 bases between. CDR3 length: 11 residues. Looked up from germline, CDR1 is MNHNY and CDR2 is SVGAGI (reference sequence). For the CDR3, the DNA is TGTGCCAGCAGTTACTTGTACGAGCAGTACTTC. Amino acid sequence: CASSYLYEQYF.

The rearrangement joins TRBV28 to TRBJ1-1, with 7 positions matching TRBD1. Germline trimming cut 4 bases from V and 5 bases from J; bases unmatched to any gene: 4. Germline CDR1 reads MDHEN; CDR2 reads SYDVKM. The CDR3 runs 13 residues. The CDR3 DNA follows: TGTGCCAGCAGTTATAGGGGGCGGACTGAAGCTTTCTTT. Residues: CASSYRGRTEAFF.

The chain has TRBV2 and TRBJ2-3, with 8 bases lining up with TRBD2. The CDR3 extends over 16 amino acids. The V gene end was trimmed by 5 bases and the J gene end by 2 bases; junction bases not matched to a gene: 9. Germline V CDR1 and CDR2: SNHLY, FYNNEI. The CDR3 is CASSSLAGRPTDTQYF. CDR3 sequence (DNA): TGTGCCAGCAGTTCCTTAGCGGGGAGACCCACAGATACGCAGTATTTT.

The rearrangement links TRBV18 to TRBJ2-7; D uncertain. The CDR3 totals 18 residues. The ends were cut back, 0 bases at V and 2 bases at J, with 20 bases in the middle. CDR1 KGHSH and CDR2 LQKENI come from the germline V gene. The CDR3 coding sequence is TGTGCCAGCTCACCACCGCGAACGGCAAAAATTACCGCCTACGAGCAGTACTTC. This translates into CASSPPRTAKITAYEQYF.

The chain links TRBV15 to TRBJ2-3; perhaps D is TRBD1 or TRBD2 (6 bases each). In germline, CDR1 is LNHNV, CDR2 YYDKDF (reference sequence). This CDR3 has 16 amino acids. V lost 1 base, J lost 5 bases, and 16 bases lay in between. CDR3 in amino acids: CATSRGGASNGDTQYF. CDR3 coding DNA: TGTGCCACCAGCAGAGGGGGGGCTTCCAACGGAGATACGCAGTATTTT. Based on the CDR3 plus reference TRBV15 and TRBJ2-3, the full variable domain is DAMVIQNPRYQVTQFGKPVTLSCSQTLNHNVMYWYQQKSSQAPKLLFHYYDKDFNNEADTPDNFQSRRPNTSFCFLDIRSPGLGDTAMYLCATSRGGASNGDTQYFGPGTRLTVL.